The 30 T cell receptor beta chains in this list originate from one sample, sequenced in a study of CD8+ T cells in alopecia areata. As for treatment: oral pan-JAK inhibitor, 5-10 mg twice daily. RNA was extracted and reverse transcribed into cDNA as the sequencing template. Assay: immunoSEQ multiplex PCR; the TCRdb copy retains only in-frame clones and omits some. The sample holds roughly 92,000 clones; just over 70% are singletons and the top ten take roughly 17%. The sample consisted of CD8+ T cells sorted from blood, taken at approximately week 42, from a patient treated with tofacitinib. The receptors here all came from a human donor with alopecia areata.

This chain uses TRBV5-6 with TRBJ2-7; perhaps D is TRBD1 or TRBD2 (6 bases each). Germline CDR1 is SGHDT and CDR2 is YYEEEE. V lost 4 bases to trimming and J lost 7 bases, with 15 bases between them. There are 13 residues in the CDR3. The CDR3 DNA is TGTGCCAGCAGCCGAGGAGGGGGAAGGGAGCAGTACTTC. It is translated as CASSRGGGREQYF. The complete variable domain, with remaining parts taken from reference TRBV5-6 and TRBJ2-7, reads DAGVTQSPTHLIKTRGQQVTLRCSPKSGHDTVSWYQQALGQGPQFIFQYYEEEERQRGNFPDRFSGHQFPNYSSELNVNALLLGDSALYLCASSRGGGREQYFGPGTRLTVT.

V gene TRBV4-1 combines with J gene TRBJ2-7, with no clear D. The CDR3 is 13 residues long. Germline lookup yields CDR1 MGHRA and CDR2 YSYEKL. V gave up 5 bases and J gave up 3 bases, with 11 bases separating them. CDR3 protein: CASSETVDYEQYF. The CDR3 nucleotides read TGCGCCAGCAGCGAGACCGTTGACTACGAGCAGTACTTC.

This clone has just a few counts. A much larger clone sits a single nucleotide away, making a read error possible. The V gene is TRBV11-2, the J gene TRBJ1-1, with a tentative D call TRBD1 (6 bases). The V end lost 4 bases, the J end lost 0 bases, and 9 bases lay between the germline ends. CDR3 length: 14 residues. CDR1 and CDR2 (germline): SGHAT, FQNNGV. The CDR3, as DNA: TGTGCCAGCAGCTACGGACAGATGAACACTGAAGCTTTCTTT. It yields the protein CASSYGQMNTEAFF.

V and J are TRBV7-8 and TRBJ2-5, with a possible D match to TRBD1 (5 bases). The germline gives CDR1 SGHVS, CDR2 FQNEAQ. The CDR3 has 17 amino acids. Deletions cut 1 base from V and 0 bases from J, with 15 bases between. The DNA for the CDR3 is TGTGCCAGCAGCTTAGAGGGGTTAGCCCTCCACCAAGAGACCCAGTACTTC. It translates to CASSLEGLALHQETQYF.

This clone was picked up one time. The chain is built from TRBV14 and TRBJ2-1, with D unclear. Germline V lookup: CDR1 SGHDN, CDR2 FVKESK. The CDR3 runs 14 residues. Trimming pared 1 base from V and 8 bases from J, leaving 12 bases between. CDR3 sequence (DNA): TGTGCCAGCAGCCAAGCCCTCCCACGAGATGAGCAGTTCTTC. It encodes CASSQALPRDEQFF.

This chain uses TRBV30 with TRBJ2-2, with D possibly TRBD2 on 5 matching bases. Trimming shortened V by 3 bases and J by 5 bases, and 7 bases separated the two germline ends. Germline CDR1 and CDR2: GTSNPN and SVGIG (reference sequence). The CDR3 spans 12 residues. CDR3 in DNA: TGTGCCTGGAGCCGGGGAACCGGGGAGCTGTTTTTT. Protein product: CAWSRGTGELFF.

The CDR3 sequence is CASRVQGARETQYF. In nucleotides, the CDR3 is TGTGCCAGCAGGGTACAGGGGGCGAGGGAGACCCAGTACTTC. The V gene is TRBV2, the J gene TRBJ2-5, with 9 nucleotides matching TRBD1. With V trimmed by 6 bases and J by 5 bases, 7 bases remained unmatched. There are 14 residues in the CDR3. Per germline, CDR1 SNHLY and CDR2 FYNNEI.

Comments on this clone: The junction and the germline gene differ at one end; a read error may be behind it. The chain recombines TRBV28 with TRBJ2-3, with 7 bases that match TRBD2. The V gene's germline CDR1 is MDHEN and CDR2 SYDVKM. This CDR3 has 12 residues. As DNA, the CDR3 is TGTGCCAGTTCCTTCTCTAGCGGAGAACCCCTTTTT. Translating gives CASSFSSGEPLF.

This chain links TRBV6-5 with TRBJ1-5; 9 nucleotides align to TRBD1. Trimming removed 5 bases from V and 6 bases from J; junction bases left unmatched: 8. The germline V gene encodes CDR1 MNHEY and CDR2 SVGAGI. The CDR3 has 15 amino acids. CDR3 region: CASSNTGGAGQPQHF. The CDR3 bases are TGTGCCAGCAGTAACACAGGGGGCGCGGGTCAGCCCCAGCATTTT.

In its sample, this clone was seen a few times. The chain combines TRBV30 with TRBJ1-1; D unresolved. The V and J ends lost 5 bases and 4 bases respectively, with 8 bases between them. Germline CDR1 is GTSNPN and CDR2 is SVGIG (reference sequence). This CDR3 is built from 11 residues. The CDR3 spells CAWVMGTEAFF. In DNA form, the CDR3 reads TGTGCCTGGGTGATGGGCACTGAAGCTTTCTTT.

V gene TRBV4-3 combines with J gene TRBJ1-1; no clear D gene. V dropped 1 base and J dropped 7 bases, with 13 bases sitting between them. The CDR3 is made up of 14 amino acids. The germline V gene encodes CDR1 LGHNA and CDR2 YSLEER. This CDR3 is CASSQVRGGVEAFF. The CDR3 region has the DNA TGCGCCAGCAGCCAAGTTCGGGGAGGAGTTGAAGCTTTCTTT.

This sequence joins TRBV30 and TRBJ1-1, with 7 bases aligning to TRBD1. V was clipped by 3 bases and J by 1 base; unmatched bases: 2. The CDR3 is 13 residues long. Germline lookup yields CDR1 GTSNPN and CDR2 SVGIG (reference sequence). CDR3 in DNA: TGTGCCTGGAGCGGGACAGCGAACACTGAAGCTTTCTTT. Translation gives CAWSGTANTEAFF.

The chain combines TRBV7-6 with TRBJ2-5, with TRBD2 matching over 13 bases. The CDR3 spans 16 residues. Germline trimming cut 4 bases from V and 4 bases from J; bases unmatched to any gene: 6. Germline lookup yields CDR1 SGHVS and CDR2 FNYEAQ. CDR3 in DNA: TGTGCCAGCAGCTCCCGGACTAGCGGGGGACCAGAGACCCAGTACTTC. This encodes CASSSRTSGGPETQYF.

The genes are TRBV6-6 and TRBJ2-3; 8 nucleotides match TRBD2. The J segment lost 1 base and the V segment lost 1 base, leaving 4 bases of the junction unmatched. Germline V gene lookup returns CDR1 MNHNY and CDR2 SVGAGI (reference sequence). The CDR3 totals 16 residues. CDR3 nucleotides: TGTGCCAGCAGTTACTTAGAGCGGGAGCGCACAGATACGCAGTATTTT. Translated, it gives CASSYLERERTDTQYF.

For this clone: Germline and junction disagree at one end, which may indicate a read error. The chain has TRBV7-2 and TRBJ2-3; TRBD2 aligns across 9 bases. Germline lookup yields CDR1 SGHTA and CDR2 FQGNSA. The CDR3 contains 14 residues. The CDR3 nucleotides are TGTGCCAGCAGCATAGCGGGGGGCACAGATACGCAGTATTTT. Amino acids: CASSIAGGTDTQYF.

The chain combines TRBV10-2 with TRBJ1-5; D is unresolved. This CDR3 is built from 13 residues. Trimming took off 1 base at V and 7 bases at J, with 8 bases between the two ends. CDR1 is WSHSY, CDR2 SAAADI, per germline. CDR3 nucleotide sequence: TGCGCCAGCAGTGAGTTTCGTTGGCAGCCCCAGCATTTT. This sequence encodes CASSEFRWQPQHF.

This chain connects TRBV7-2 to TRBJ2-1; D is ambiguous. This CDR3 contains 13 residues. From germline, CDR1 is SGHTA and CDR2 FQGNSA. The ends were cut back, 5 bases at V and 4 bases at J, with 9 bases in the middle. The CDR3 DNA sequence: TGTGCCAGCAGCCCTATGGGATACAATGAGCAGTTCTTC. Its protein product is CASSPMGYNEQFF.

In nucleotides, the CDR3 is TGTGCCAGCAGTTATTTGTCGGGGGGCCTCGCAGATACGCAGTATTTT. It codes for CASSYLSGGLADTQYF. The rearrangement uses TRBV6-5 and TRBJ2-3, with D possibly matching TRBD2 (7 bases). CDR3 length equals 16 residues. The germline V and J ends were trimmed by 3 bases and 4 bases, with 17 bases remaining between them. Germline CDR1 MNHEY, CDR2 SVGAGI.

There are a few counts of this clone. The chain employs TRBV7-9 and TRBJ2-7, with 7 nucleotides matching TRBD1. V lost 5 bases, J lost 5 bases, and 15 bases stayed unmatched. The CDR3 loop spans 16 amino acids. CDR1 is SEHNR and CDR2 is FQNEAQ in the germline V gene (reference sequence). CDR3 sequence: CASSATSGTERHEQYF. CDR3 sequence (DNA): TGTGCCAGCAGCGCGACATCCGGGACAGAAAGACACGAGCAGTACTTC.

This clone came up a few times. J is TRBJ1-1 and V is TRBV16; D gene ambiguous. Germline V lookup: CDR1 KGHSY, CDR2 FQNENV. The CDR3 runs to 13 residues. The V end lost 0 bases, the J end lost 1 base, and 3 bases lay between the germline ends. The CDR3 reads CASSQSANTEAFF. DNA of the CDR3: TGTGCCAGCAGCCAATCCGCGAACACTGAAGCTTTCTTT.

The chain recombines TRBV7-2 with TRBJ1-4; D not resolved. V dropped 2 bases and J dropped 2 bases, with 9 bases sitting between them. The CDR3 totals 15 residues. Germline CDR1 reads SGHTA; CDR2 reads FQGNSA. CDR3: CASSLSGFTNEKLFF. CDR3 nucleotide sequence: TGTGCCAGCAGCTTAAGCGGGTTTACTAATGAAAAACTGTTTTTT.

This clone was detected only a few times. The chain carries TRBV29-1 and TRBJ2-1; 11 bases map to TRBD2. Per the germline V gene, CDR1 is SQVTM and CDR2 is ANQGSEA. The V and J ends lost 5 bases and 8 bases, in that order; junction bases with no gene match: 8. The CDR3 has 14 residues. DNA of the CDR3: TGCAGCGTTTTAATTAGCGGGGGGGCTTATGAGCAGTTCTTC. This translates into CSVLISGGAYEQFF.

There are a few counts of this clone. At one boundary the junction diverges from the germline segment, which might be a read error. The chain uses TRBV13 and TRBJ2-5; TRBD2 might be the D (5 bases). Germline lookup yields CDR1 PRHDT and CDR2 FYEKMQ (reference sequence). CDR3 length: 13 residues. CDR3 in amino acids: CASSPGGGEAQYF. CDR3 in DNA: TGTGCCAGCAGCCCAGGAGGCGGAGAGGCCCAGTACTTC.

V and J are TRBV10-2 and TRBJ2-5; no firm D call. V gave up 7 bases and J gave up 0 bases, with 12 bases separating them. The CDR3 has 14 residues. In germline, CDR1 is WSHSY, CDR2 SAAADI. The CDR3 loop reads CASTETPYQETQYF. CDR3 nucleotides: TGCGCCAGCACCGAGACTCCTTACCAAGAGACCCAGTACTTC.

The rearrangement links TRBV15 to TRBJ1-1; TRBD1 aligns across 10 bases. Germline values: CDR1 LNHNV, CDR2 YYDKDF (reference sequence). J lost 4 bases, V lost 8 bases, and 10 bases had no gene match. This CDR3 has 15 residues. The CDR3 spells CATALDGTGVTEAFF. DNA for the CDR3: TGTGCCACCGCCTTGGACGGGACAGGGGTCACTGAAGCTTTCTTT.

The V gene is TRBV4-3, the J gene TRBJ2-1, with D unresolved. The CDR3 length is 17 residues. The V gene's germline CDR1 is LGHNA and CDR2 YSLEER. V was trimmed by 0 bases and J by 4 bases, leaving 16 bases between them. CDR3 bases: TGCGCCAGCAGCCAAGATTTGCGGCTCCTACTATACAATGAGCAGTTCTTC. The encoded protein is CASSQDLRLLLYNEQFF.

The chain recombines TRBV11-1 with TRBJ2-2; D not certain. Trimming removed 2 bases at V and 6 bases at J, with 4 bases between. The length of the CDR3 is 12 residues. Germline CDR1 reads SGHAT; CDR2 reads FQDESV (reference sequence). The DNA for the CDR3 is TGTGCCAGCAGCTTATCCTCCGGGGAGCTGTTTTTT. This gives the protein CASSLSSGELFF.

This chain uses TRBV25-1 with TRBJ2-3; 9 nucleotides align to TRBD1. Germline values: CDR1 MGHDK, CDR2 SYGVNS. V shed 7 bases and J 3 bases; nucleotides not matched to a gene: 2. CDR3 length equals 13 residues. CDR3 amino acids: CASNGQGTDTQYF. Written as DNA, the CDR3 is TGTGCCAGCAACGGACAGGGGACAGATACGCAGTATTTT.

The V call is TRBV19, the J call TRBJ2-1; 8 nucleotides align to TRBD1. V lost 7 bases and J lost 6; bases outside the gene matches: 11. Germline-derived CDR1 and CDR2 are LNHDA and SQIVND (reference sequence). The CDR3 runs 15 residues. CDR3 sequence reads: CASKVGTGLLNEQFF. DNA of the CDR3: TGTGCCAGTAAGGTAGGGACAGGCCTACTCAATGAGCAGTTCTTC.

V gene TRBV4-1 combines with J gene TRBJ1-5; D is unresolved. CDR1 is MGHRA and CDR2 is YSYEKL in the germline V gene. The CDR3 loop spans 15 amino acids. Trimming shortened V by 0 bases and J by 11 bases, and 17 bases separated the two germline ends. In nucleotides, the CDR3 is TGCGCCAGCAGCCAAGAGTCGTCAGCCGGGGAGGCCCAGCATTTT. Its protein product is CASSQESSAGEAQHF.